This T cell receptor beta chain was captured by sequencing in a study of regulatory T cells in long-lasting Graves disease. In building TCR beta libraries, iRepertoire HTBI primers were used together with Arm-PCR of CDR3 regions. TCRdb reprocessed the multiplex PCR reads via MiXCR and lists one record per CDR3 protein. The table has 360,000 or so distinct CDR3 sequences, 15% to 20% seen once. A remark on this clonotype: Its antigen is not known.

The time point was: newly diagnosed GD, antithyroid drugs for less than 3 months. The TCR library was made from RNA extracted from PBMCs. Study-wide results and caveats: Segments TRBV28, TRBJ1-2 and TRBJ2-5 showed preferential usage in persistent disease.

Trimming left V 5 bases short and J 3 bases short, with 13 bases between. In germline, CDR1 is SEHNR, CDR2 FQNEAQ (reference sequence). This CDR3 has 15 amino acids. The sample was also reused in another study, on T cells in Graves' hyperthyroidism and ophthalmopathy. From that study: The model identified upcoming ophthalmopathy a median approximately 6.5 months ahead of onset.

This material consisted of peripheral blood mononuclear cells (PBMCs), taken at new diagnosis, from a patient treated with antithyroid drugs. The receptor was isolated from a woman under 30 with Graves disease. This sequence joins TRBV7-9 and TRBJ2-2; D perhaps matches TRBD2 (6 bases). The CDR3 DNA is TGTGCCAGCAGCCGTCCGGGACTGGACACCGGGGAGCTGTTTTTT. Encoded protein: CASSRPGLDTGELFF. Together with reference TRBV7-9 and TRBJ2-2, the CDR3 gives the full variable domain: DTGVSQNPRHKITKRGQNVTFRCDPISEHNRLYWYRQTLGQGPEFLTYFQNEAQLEKSRLLSDRFSAERPKGSFSTLEIQRTEQGDSAMYLCASSRPGLDTGELFFGEGSRLTVL.